The rows below give T cell receptor beta chains drawn from one sample of a study of beta chain features in type 1 diabetes. Repertoires were generated with immunoSEQ multiplex PCR, while TCRdb's copy carries only in-frame clones and drops some. The repertoire holds roughly 40,000 clones, with around 49% as singletons. The specimen was central memory CD4+ T cells from blood. These receptors were obtained from a young woman in good health. CDR3s leave out the opening cysteine and the closing phenylalanine or tryptophan.

TRBJ2-3 | TRBV7-9 | ASSFGLADTDTQY
TRBJ1-6 | TRBV6-1 | ASSATGDSPLH
TRBJ1-1 | TRBV5-5 | ASSRSGTGSMNTEAF
TRBJ2-3 | TRBV7-9 | ASSLALGGSTSTQY
TRBJ1-2 | TRBV7-9 | ASSLMTGPYGYT
TRBJ1-6 | TRBV7-9 | ASSLNARGIGSPLH
TRBJ2-3 | TRBV29-1 | SVRLAGTDTQY
TRBJ1-1 | TRBV29-1 | SVEERDLTEAF
TRBJ2-3 | TRBV5-1 | ASSFPGDTQY
TRBJ1-1 | TRBV19 | ASSILVGGGGTEAF
TRBJ2-1 | TRBV19 | ASSIVPPTSGRVNEQF
TRBJ2-1 | TRBV11-2 | ASSSIAGAVNEQF
TRBJ1-5 | TRBV18 | ASSPGAAGGAQH
TRBJ1-2 | TRBV30 | AWNQGARGYT
TRBJ2-3 | TRBV5-4 | ASSPGGTSTDTQY
TRBJ2-5 | TRBV30 | AYTPGGSETQY
TRBJ1-5 | TRBV7-8 | ASSADSYSNQPQH
TRBJ1-5 | TRBV30 | AWGGGGSDQPQH
TRBJ1-3 | TRBV6-6 | ASRSGTGAGNTIY
TRBJ2-2 | TRBV5-1 | ASSFDAPARVSSTGELF
TRBJ2-1 | TRBV29-1 | SPRTNRNEQF
TRBJ1-3 | TRBV30 | ARRGSNSGNTIY
TRBJ1-1 | TRBV10-3 | AILPGGGMNTEAF
TRBJ2-4 | TRBV9 | ASSATGDKNIQY
TRBJ1-1 | TRBV6-5 | ASSYFEGGAGSEAF
TRBJ2-6 | TRBV27 | ASSLAGGNKFSSGANVLT
TRBJ2-7 | TRBV7-8 | ASSSPLAGSYEQY
. | TRBV30 | AREQGNTGELF
TRBJ2-7 | TRBV10-2 | ASRGGSSYEQY
TRBJ2-5 | TRBV5-1 | ASSVGQGQETQY
TRBJ2-2 | TRBV5-1 | ASSSVLAGELF
TRBJ2-2 | TRBV7-2 | ASRQDTTGELF
TRBJ1-1 | TRBV10-3 | AISEDRDFTTEAF
TRBJ1-1 | TRBV2 | ASSEGQGAFRAF
TRBJ1-4 | TRBV5-1 | ASSAGQGKQKLF